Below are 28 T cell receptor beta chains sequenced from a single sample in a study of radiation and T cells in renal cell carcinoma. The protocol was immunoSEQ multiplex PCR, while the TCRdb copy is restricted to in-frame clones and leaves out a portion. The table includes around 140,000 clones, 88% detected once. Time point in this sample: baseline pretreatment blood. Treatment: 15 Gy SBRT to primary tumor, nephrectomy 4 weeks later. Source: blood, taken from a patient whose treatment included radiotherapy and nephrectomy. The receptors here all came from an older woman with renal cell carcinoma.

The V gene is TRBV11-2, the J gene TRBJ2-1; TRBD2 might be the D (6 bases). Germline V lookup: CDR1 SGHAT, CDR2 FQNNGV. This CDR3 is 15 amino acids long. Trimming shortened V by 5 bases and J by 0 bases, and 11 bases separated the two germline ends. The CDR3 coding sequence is TGTGCCAGCAGCCCCTTGGGGGGCTCCTACAATGAGCAGTTCTTC. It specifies CASSPLGGSYNEQFF.

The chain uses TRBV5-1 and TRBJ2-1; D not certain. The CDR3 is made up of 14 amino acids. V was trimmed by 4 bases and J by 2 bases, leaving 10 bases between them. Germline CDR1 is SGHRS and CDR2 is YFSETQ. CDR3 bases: TGCGCCAGCAGCCAAACGGAAGCCTACAATGAGCAGTTCTTC. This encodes CASSQTEAYNEQFF.

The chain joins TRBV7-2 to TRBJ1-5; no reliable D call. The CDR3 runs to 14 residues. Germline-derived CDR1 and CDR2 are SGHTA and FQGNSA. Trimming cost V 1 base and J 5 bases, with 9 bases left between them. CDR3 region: CASSLGGRDQPQHF. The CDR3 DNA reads TGTGCCAGCAGCTTAGGAGGGAGGGATCAGCCCCAGCATTTT.

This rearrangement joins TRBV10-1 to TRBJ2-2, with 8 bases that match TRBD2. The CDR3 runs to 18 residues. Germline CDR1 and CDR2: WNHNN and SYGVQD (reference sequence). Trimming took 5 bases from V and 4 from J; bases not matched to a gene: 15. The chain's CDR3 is CASSSRTSSPRSTGELFF. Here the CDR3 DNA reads TGCGCCAGCAGTTCTAGGACTAGCTCCCCACGGAGCACCGGGGAGCTGTTTTTT.

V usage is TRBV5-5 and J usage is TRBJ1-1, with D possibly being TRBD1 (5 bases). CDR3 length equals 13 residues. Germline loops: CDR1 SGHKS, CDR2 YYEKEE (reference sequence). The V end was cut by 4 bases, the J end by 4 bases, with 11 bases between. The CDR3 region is CASSALRGTEAFF. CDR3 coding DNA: TGTGCCAGCAGCGCGCTTAGGGGCACTGAAGCTTTCTTT.

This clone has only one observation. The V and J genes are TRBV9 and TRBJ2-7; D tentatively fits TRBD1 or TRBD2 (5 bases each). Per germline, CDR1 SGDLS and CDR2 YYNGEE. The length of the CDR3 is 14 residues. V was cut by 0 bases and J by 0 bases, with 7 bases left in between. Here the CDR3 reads CASSVEGTSYEQYF. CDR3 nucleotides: TGTGCCAGCAGCGTAGAAGGGACCTCCTACGAGCAGTACTTC.

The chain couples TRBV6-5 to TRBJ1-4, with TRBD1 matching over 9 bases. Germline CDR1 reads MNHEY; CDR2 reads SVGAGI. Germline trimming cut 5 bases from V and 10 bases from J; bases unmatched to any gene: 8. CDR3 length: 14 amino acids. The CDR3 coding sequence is TGTGCCAGCAGTCAGGGACAGGGTCTGCGAAAACTGTTTTTT. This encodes CASSQGQGLRKLFF.

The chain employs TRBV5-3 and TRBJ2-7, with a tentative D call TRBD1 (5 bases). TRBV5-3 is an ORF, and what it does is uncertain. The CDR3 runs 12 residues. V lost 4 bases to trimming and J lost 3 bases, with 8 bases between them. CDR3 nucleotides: TGTGCCAGAAGCATGACAGTCTACGAGCAGTACTTC. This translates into CARSMTVYEQYF.

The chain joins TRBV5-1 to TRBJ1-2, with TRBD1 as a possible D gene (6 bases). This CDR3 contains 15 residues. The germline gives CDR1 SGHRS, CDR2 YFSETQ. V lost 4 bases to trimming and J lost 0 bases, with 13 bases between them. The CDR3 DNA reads TGCGCCAGCAGCGTGGGGGACATATCTAACTATGGCTACACCTTC. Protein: CASSVGDISNYGYTF.

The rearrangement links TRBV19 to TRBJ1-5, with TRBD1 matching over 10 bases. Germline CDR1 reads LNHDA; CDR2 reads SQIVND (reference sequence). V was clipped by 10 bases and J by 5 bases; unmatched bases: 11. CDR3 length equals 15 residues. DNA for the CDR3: TGTGCCACCACCCCGGGACAGGGGAAAGATCAGCCCCAGCATTTT. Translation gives CATTPGQGKDQPQHF.

The CDR3 loop reads CATSRGDRKGANVLTF. CDR3 sequence (DNA): TGTGCCACCAGCAGGGGGGACAGGAAGGGGGCCAACGTCCTGACTTTC. V gene TRBV15 combines with J gene TRBJ2-6, with 8 positions matching TRBD1. CDR3 length equals 16 residues. Trimming cost V 3 bases and J 4 bases; bases outside gene matches: 5. The germline gives CDR1 LNHNV, CDR2 YYDKDF (reference sequence).

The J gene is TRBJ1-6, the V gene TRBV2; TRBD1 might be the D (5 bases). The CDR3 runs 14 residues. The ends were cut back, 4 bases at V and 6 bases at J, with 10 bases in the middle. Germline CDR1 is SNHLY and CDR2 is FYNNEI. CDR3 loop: CASSVGGSNSPLHF. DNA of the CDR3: TGTGCCAGCAGTGTTGGGGGGAGTAATTCACCCCTCCACTTT.

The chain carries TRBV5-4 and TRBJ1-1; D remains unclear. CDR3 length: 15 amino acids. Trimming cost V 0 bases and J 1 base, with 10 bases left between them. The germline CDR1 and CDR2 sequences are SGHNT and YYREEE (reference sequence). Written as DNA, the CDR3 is TGTGCCAGCAGCTTGGCCGGACTCGAGAACACTGAAGCTTTCTTT. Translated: CASSLAGLENTEAFF.

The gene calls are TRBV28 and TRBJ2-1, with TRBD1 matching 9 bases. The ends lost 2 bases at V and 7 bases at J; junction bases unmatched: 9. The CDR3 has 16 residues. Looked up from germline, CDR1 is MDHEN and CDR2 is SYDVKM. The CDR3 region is CASSLLGQGIKNEQFF. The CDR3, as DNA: TGTGCCAGCAGTTTACTGGGACAGGGTATCAAGAATGAGCAGTTCTTC.

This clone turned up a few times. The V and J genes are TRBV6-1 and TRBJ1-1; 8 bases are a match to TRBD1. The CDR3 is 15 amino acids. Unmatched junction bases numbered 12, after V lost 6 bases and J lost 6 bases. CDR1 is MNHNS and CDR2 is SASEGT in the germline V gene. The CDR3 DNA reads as TGTGCCAGCAGCCGGCTCGGACAGGGTGTCGCTGAAGCTTTCTTT. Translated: CASSRLGQGVAEAFF.

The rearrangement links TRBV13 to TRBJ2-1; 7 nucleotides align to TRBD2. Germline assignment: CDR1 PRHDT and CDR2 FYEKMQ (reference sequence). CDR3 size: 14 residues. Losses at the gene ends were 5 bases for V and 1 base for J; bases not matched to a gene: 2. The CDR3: CASSPRGSYNEQFF. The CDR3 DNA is TGTGCCAGCAGCCCGCGGGGGTCCTACAATGAGCAGTTCTTC.

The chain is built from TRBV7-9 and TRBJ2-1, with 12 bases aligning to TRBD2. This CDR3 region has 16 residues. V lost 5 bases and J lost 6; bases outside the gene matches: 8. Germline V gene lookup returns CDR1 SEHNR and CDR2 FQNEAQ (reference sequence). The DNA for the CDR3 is TGTGCCAGCAGCAGGACTAGCGGGGTGGGCCTCAATGAGCAGTTCTTC. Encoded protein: CASSRTSGVGLNEQFF. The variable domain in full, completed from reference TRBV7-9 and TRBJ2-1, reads DTGVSQNPRHKITKRGQNVTFRCDPISEHNRLYWYRQTLGQGPEFLTYFQNEAQLEKSRLLSDRFSAERPKGSFSTLEIQRTEQGDSAMYLCASSRTSGVGLNEQFFGPGTRLTVL.

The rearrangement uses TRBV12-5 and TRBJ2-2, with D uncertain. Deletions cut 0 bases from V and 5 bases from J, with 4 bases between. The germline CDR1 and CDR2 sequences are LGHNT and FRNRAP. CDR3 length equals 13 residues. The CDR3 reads CASGLVGTGELFF. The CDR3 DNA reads TGTGCTAGTGGTTTGGTTGGAACCGGGGAGCTGTTTTTT.

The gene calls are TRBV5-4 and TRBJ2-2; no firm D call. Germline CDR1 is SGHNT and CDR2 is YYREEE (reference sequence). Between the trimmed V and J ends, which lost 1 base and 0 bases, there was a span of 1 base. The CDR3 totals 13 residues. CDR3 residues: CASSLTNTGELFF. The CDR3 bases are TGTGCCAGCAGCTTGACGAACACCGGGGAGCTGTTTTTT.

Here the CDR3 reads CAWSVQGGTGELFF. The CDR3 region has the DNA TGTGCCTGGAGTGTACAGGGGGGGACCGGGGAGCTGTTTTTT. The J gene is TRBJ2-2, the V gene TRBV30; a weak D match, TRBD1 (8 bases). The CDR3 covers 14 residues. Germline assignment: CDR1 GTSNPN and CDR2 SVGIG (reference sequence). V shed 0 bases and J shed 5 bases, with 10 bases lying between them.

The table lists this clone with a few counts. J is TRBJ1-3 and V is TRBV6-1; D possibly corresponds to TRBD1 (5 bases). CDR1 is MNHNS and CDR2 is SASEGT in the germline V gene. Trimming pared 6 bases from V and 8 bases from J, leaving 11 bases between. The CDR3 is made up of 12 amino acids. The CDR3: CASRQGRDTIYF. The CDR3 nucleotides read TGTGCCAGCAGGCAGGGTAGGGACACCATATATTTT.

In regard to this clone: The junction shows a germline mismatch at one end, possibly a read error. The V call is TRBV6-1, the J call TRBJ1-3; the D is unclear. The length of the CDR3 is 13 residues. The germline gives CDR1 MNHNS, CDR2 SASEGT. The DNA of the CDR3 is TGTGCCATCAGTGAGGAATCTGGAAACACCATATATTTT. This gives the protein CAISEESGNTIYF.

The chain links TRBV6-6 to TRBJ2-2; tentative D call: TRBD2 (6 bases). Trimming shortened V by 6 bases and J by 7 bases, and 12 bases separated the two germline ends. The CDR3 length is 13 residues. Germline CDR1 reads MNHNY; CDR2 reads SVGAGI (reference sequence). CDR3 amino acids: CASRGTGLGELFF. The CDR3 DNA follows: TGTGCCAGCAGGGGAACGGGACTCGGGGAGCTGTTTTTT.

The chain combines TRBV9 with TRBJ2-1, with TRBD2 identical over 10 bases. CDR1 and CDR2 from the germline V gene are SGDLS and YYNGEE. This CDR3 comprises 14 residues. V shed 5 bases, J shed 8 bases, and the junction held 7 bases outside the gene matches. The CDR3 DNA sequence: TGTGCCAGCAGTAATCCAGCGGGGGGGCATGAGCAGTTCTTC. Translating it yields CASSNPAGGHEQFF.

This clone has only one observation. The CDR3 coding sequence is TGTGCCAGCAGCTTGCGACAGATTAACACTGAAGCTTTCTTT. This gives the protein CASSLRQINTEAFF. This chain uses TRBV5-6 with TRBJ1-1; the D gene is possibly TRBD1 (5 bases). Deletions cut 1 base from V and 2 bases from J, with 9 bases between. Germline V gives CDR1 SGHDT, CDR2 YYEEEE. The CDR3 covers 14 residues.

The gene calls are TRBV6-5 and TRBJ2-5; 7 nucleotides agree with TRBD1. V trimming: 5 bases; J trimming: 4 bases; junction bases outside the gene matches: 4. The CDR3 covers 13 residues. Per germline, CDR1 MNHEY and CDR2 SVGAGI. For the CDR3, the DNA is TGTGCCAGCAGTAGAGGGGGCCTAGAGACCCAGTACTTC. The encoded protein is CASSRGGLETQYF.

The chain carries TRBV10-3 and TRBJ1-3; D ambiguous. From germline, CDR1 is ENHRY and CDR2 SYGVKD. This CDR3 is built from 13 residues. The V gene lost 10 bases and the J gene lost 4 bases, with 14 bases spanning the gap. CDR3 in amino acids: CANGEGRGNTIYF. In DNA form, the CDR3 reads TGTGCCAACGGGGAGGGCAGAGGAAACACCATATATTTT.

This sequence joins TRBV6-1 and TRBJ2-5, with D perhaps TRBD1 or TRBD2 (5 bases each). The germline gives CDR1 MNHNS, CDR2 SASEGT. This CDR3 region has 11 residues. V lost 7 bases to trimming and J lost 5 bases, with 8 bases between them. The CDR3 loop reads CASIWGETQYF. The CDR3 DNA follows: TGTGCCAGCATCTGGGGGGAGACCCAGTACTTC.